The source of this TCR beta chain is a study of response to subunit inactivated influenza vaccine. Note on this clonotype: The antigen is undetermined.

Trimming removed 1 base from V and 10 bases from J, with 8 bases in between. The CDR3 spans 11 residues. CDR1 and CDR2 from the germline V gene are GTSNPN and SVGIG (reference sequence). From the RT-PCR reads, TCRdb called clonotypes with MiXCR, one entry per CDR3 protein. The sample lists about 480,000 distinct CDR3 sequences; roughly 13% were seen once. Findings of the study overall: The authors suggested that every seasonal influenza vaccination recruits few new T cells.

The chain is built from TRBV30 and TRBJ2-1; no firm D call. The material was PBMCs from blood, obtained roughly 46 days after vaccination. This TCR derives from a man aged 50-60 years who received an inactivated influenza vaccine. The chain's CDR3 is CAWSDQVEQFF. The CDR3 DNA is TGTGCCTGGAGTGACCAGGTGGAGCAGTTCTTC.